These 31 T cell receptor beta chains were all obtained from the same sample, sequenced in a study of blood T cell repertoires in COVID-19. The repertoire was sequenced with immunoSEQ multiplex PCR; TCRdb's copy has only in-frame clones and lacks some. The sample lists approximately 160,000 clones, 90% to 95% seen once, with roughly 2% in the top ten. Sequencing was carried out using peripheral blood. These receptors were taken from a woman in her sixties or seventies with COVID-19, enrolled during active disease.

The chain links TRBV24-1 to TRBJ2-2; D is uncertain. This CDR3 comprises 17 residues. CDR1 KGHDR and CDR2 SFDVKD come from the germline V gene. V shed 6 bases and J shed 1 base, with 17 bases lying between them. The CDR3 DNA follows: TGTGCCACCAGTTCCTCACCGGGTACGGGGAACACCGGGGAGCTGTTTTTT. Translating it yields CATSSSPGTGNTGELFF.

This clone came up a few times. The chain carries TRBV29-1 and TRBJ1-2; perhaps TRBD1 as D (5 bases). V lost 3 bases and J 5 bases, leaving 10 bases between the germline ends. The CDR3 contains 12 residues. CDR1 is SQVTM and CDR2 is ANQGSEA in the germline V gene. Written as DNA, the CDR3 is TGCAGCGTTGAGGGTGCAGGGTATGGCTACACCTTC. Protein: CSVEGAGYGYTF.

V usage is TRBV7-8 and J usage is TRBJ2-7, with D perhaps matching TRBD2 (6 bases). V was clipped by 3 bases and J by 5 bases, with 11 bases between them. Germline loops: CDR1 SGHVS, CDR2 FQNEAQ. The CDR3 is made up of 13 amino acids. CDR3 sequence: CASSFREVDEQYF. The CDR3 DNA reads TGTGCCAGCAGCTTCAGGGAGGTCGACGAGCAGTACTTC.

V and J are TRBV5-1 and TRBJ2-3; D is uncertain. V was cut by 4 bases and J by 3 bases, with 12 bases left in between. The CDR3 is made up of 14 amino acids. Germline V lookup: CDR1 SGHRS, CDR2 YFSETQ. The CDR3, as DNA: TGCGCCAGCAGCCTGAGATATTCGACAGATACGCAGTATTTT. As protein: CASSLRYSTDTQYF.

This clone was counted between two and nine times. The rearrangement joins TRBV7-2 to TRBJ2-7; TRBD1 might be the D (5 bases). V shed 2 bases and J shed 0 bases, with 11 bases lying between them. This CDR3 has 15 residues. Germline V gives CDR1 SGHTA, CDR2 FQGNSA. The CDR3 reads CASSLSDSHSYEQYF. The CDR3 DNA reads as TGTGCCAGCAGCTTAAGCGACAGCCACTCCTACGAGCAGTACTTC.

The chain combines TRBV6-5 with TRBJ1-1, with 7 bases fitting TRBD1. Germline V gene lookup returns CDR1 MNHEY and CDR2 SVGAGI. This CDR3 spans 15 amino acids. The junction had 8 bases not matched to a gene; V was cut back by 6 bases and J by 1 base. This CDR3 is CASRSIGTANTEAFF. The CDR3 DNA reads TGTGCCAGCAGATCGATCGGGACAGCGAACACTGAAGCTTTCTTT.

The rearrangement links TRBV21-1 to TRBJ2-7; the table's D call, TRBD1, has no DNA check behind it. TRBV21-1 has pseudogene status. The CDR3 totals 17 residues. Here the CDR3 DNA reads TGTGCCAGCAGACCCTCTAGAGACAGGGGATGCTCCTACGAGCAGTACTTC. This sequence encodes CASRPSRDRGCSYEQYF.

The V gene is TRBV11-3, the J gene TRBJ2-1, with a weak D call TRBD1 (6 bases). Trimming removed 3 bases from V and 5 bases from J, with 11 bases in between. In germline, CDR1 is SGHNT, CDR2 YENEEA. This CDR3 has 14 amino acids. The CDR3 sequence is CASSFGGGDNEQFF. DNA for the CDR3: TGTGCCAGCAGCTTCGGTGGGGGCGACAATGAGCAGTTCTTC.

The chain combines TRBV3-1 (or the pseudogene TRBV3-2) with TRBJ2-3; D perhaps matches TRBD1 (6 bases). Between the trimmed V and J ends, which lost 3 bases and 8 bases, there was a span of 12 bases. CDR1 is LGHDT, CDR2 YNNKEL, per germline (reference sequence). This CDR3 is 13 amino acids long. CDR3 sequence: CASSHIGGLTQYF. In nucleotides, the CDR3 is TGTGCCAGCAGCCACATAGGGGGTCTTACGCAGTATTTT.

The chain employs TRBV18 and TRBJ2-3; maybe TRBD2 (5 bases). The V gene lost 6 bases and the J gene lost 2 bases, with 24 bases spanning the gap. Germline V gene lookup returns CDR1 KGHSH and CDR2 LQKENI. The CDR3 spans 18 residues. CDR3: CASSRSVSGMHATDTQYF. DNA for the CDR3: TGTGCCAGCTCCAGGTCAGTGTCCGGGATGCACGCCACAGATACGCAGTATTTT. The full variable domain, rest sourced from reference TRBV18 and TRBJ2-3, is NAGVMQNPRHLVRRRGQEARLRCSPMKGHSHVYWYRQLPEEGLKFMVYLQKENIIDESGMPKERFSAEFPKEGPSILRIQQVVRGDSAAYFCASSRSVSGMHATDTQYFGPGTRLTVL.

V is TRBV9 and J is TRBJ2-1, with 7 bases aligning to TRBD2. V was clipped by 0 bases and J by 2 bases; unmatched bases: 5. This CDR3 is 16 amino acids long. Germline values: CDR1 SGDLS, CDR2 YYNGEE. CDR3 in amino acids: CASSVDAGVTYNEQFF. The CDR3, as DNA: TGTGCCAGCAGCGTAGATGCGGGGGTCACCTACAATGAGCAGTTCTTC.

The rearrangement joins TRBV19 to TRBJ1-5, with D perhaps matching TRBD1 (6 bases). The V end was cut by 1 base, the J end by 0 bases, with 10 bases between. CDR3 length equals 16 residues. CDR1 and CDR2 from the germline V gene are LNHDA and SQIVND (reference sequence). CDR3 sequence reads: CASSIGTVYSNQPQHF. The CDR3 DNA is TGTGCCAGTAGTATAGGGACAGTTTATAGCAATCAGCCCCAGCATTTT.

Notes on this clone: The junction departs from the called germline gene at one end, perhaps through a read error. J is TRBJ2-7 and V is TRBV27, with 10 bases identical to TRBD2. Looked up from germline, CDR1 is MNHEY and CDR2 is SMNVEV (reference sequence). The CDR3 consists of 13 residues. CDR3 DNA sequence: TGTGCCAGCAACAAAGGCGTAGCGGGGGGACTAGTCTTC. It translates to CASNKGVAGGLVF.

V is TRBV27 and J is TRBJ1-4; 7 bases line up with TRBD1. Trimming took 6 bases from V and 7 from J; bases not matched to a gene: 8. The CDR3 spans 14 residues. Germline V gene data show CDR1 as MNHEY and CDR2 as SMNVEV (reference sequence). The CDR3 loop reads CASSYRGRREKLFF. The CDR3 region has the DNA TGTGCCAGCAGCTACAGGGGTCGGCGTGAAAAACTGTTTTTT. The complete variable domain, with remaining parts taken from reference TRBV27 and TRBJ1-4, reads EAQVTQNPRYLITVTGKKLTVTCSQNMNHEYMSWYRQDPGLGLRQIYYSMNVEVTDKGDVPEGYKVSRKEKRNFPLILESPSPNQTSLYFCASSYRGRREKLFFGSGTQLSVL.

CDR3 protein: CASRSLDTEAFF. The CDR3 nucleotides are TGTGCCAGCAGATCTTTAGATACTGAAGCTTTCTTT. The V call is TRBV25-1, the J call TRBJ1-1; D uncertain. Germline CDR1 MGHDK, CDR2 SYGVNS. Trimming pared 6 bases from V and 5 bases from J, leaving 10 bases between. This CDR3 is built from 12 residues.

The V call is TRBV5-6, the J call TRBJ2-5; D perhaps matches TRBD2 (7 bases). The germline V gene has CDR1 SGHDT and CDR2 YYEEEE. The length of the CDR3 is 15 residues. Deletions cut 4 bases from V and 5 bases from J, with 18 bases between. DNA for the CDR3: TGTGCCAGCAGCGTGATGGCGGGGGCGGGCGAGACCCAGTACTTC. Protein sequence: CASSVMAGAGETQYF.

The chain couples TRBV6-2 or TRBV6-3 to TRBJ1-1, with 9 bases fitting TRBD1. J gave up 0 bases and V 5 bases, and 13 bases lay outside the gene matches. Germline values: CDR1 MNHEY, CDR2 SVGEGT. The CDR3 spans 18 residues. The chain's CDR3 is CASSHTTGGGYMNTEAFF. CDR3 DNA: TGTGCCAGCAGTCACACGACAGGGGGTGGATATATGAACACTGAAGCTTTCTTT.

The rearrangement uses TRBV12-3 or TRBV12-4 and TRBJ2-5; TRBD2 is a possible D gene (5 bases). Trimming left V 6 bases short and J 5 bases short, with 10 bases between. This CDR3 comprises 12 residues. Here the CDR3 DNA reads TGTGCCAGCAGCATAGCGAGGGAGACCCAGTACTTC. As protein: CASSIARETQYF.

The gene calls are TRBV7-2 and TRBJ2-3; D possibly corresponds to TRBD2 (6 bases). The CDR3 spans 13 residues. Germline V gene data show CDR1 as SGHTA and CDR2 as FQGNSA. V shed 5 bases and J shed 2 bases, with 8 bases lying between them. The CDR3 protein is CASSRTNTDTQYF. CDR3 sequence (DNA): TGTGCCAGCAGCCGGACTAACACAGATACGCAGTATTTT.

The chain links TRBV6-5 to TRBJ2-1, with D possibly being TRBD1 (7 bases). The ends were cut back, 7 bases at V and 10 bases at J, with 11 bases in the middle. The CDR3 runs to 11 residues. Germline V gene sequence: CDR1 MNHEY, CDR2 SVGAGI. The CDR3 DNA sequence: TGTGCCAGCAACTCAGGGGGGGAGCAGTTCTTC. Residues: CASNSGGEQFF.

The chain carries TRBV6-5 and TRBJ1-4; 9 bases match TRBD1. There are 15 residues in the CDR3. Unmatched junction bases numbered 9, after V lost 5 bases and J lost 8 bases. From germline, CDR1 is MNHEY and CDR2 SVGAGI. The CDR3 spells CASSLTGGRAEKLFF. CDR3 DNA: TGTGCCAGCAGTCTCACAGGGGGCCGTGCGGAAAAACTGTTTTTT.

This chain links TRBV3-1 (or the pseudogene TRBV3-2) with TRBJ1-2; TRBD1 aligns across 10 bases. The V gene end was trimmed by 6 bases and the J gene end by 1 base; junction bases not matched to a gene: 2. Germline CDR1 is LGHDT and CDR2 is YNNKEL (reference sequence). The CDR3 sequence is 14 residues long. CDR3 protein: CASRDRGSNYGYTF. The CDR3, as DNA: TGTGCCAGCAGGGACAGGGGGAGTAACTATGGCTACACCTTC.

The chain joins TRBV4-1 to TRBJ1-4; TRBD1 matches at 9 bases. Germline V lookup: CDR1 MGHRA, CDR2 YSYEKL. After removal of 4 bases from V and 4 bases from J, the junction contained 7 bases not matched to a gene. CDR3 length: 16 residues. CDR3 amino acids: CASSLEGTGHNEKLFF. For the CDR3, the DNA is TGCGCCAGCAGCCTAGAAGGGACAGGGCATAATGAAAAACTGTTTTTT.

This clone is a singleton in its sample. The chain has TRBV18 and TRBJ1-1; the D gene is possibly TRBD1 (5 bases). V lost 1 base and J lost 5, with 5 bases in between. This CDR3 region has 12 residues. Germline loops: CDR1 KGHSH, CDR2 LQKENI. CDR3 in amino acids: CASSPQGTEAFF. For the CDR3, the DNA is TGTGCCAGCTCACCACAGGGGACTGAAGCTTTCTTT.

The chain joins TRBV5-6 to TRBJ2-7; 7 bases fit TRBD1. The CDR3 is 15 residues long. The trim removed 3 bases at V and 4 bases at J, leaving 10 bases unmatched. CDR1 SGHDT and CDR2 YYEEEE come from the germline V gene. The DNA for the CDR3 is TGTGCCAGCAGCTCGACCGACAGGGTGAAATACGAGCAGTACTTC. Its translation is CASSSTDRVKYEQYF.

The CDR3 is CASSHPTSRNEQFF. CDR3 coding DNA: TGCGCCAGCAGCCACCCGACTAGTCGGAATGAGCAGTTCTTC. The genes are TRBV4-1 and TRBJ2-1; perhaps TRBD2 as D (6 bases). The V gene lost 3 bases and the J gene lost 7 bases, with 13 bases spanning the gap. Germline V CDR1 and CDR2: MGHRA, YSYEKL. The CDR3 contains 14 residues.

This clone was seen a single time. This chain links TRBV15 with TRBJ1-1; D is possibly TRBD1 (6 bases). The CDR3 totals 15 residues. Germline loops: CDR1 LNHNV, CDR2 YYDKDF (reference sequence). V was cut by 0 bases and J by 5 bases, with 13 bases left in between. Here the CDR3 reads CATSREQGWDTEAFF. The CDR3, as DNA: TGTGCCACCAGCAGAGAGCAGGGGTGGGATACTGAAGCTTTCTTT.

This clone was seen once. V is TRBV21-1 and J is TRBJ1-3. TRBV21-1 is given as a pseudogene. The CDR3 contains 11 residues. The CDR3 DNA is TGTGCCAGCAATACTGGAAACACCATATATTTT. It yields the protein CASNTGNTIYF.

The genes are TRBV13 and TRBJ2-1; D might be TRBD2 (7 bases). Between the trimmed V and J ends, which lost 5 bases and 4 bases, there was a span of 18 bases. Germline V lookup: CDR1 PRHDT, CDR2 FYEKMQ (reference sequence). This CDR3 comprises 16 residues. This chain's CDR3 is CASSPLRGGGYNEQFF. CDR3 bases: TGTGCCAGCAGCCCCCTACGAGGGGGGGGTTACAATGAGCAGTTCTTC.

The CDR3 DNA reads as TGCGCCAGCAGCGGAACAGGGGGCCGTGAGCAGTTCTTC. Translation: CASSGTGGREQFF. The chain uses TRBV4-3 and TRBJ2-1; 9 nucleotides align to TRBD1. Unmatched junction bases numbered 5, after V lost 5 bases and J lost 9 bases. CDR1 and CDR2 from the germline V gene are LGHNA and YSLEER. The CDR3 length is 13 residues.

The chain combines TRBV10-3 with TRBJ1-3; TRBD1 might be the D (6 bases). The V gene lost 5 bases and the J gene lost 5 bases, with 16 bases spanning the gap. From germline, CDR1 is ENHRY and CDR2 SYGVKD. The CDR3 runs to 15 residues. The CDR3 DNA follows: TGTGCCATCAGTCGTGCAGGGGACACACGAAACACCATATATTTT. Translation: CAISRAGDTRNTIYF.